Presented here are 2 T cell receptor beta chains from one specimen sequenced in a study of blood T cells in healthy people across ages. For the second PCR, which ran for roughly 6 to 12 cycles, a sample-barcoded 5' primer and a J-beta primer mix were used. TCRdb itself ran the 5' RACE reads through MiXCR, one entry per CDR3 protein. The sample lists fewer than 2,000,000 distinct CDR3 sequences, about 31% seen once, with approximately 10% in the top ten. The sample consisted of blood. These receptors all come from a woman aged 25-40 years in good health.

The chain uses TRBV10-3 and TRBJ2-7; no clear D. The CDR3 is made up of 17 amino acids. Germline V gene sequence: CDR1 ENHRY, CDR2 SYGVKD. The ends were cut back, 0 bases at V and 4 bases at J, with 19 bases in the middle. CDR3 nucleotide sequence: TGTGCCATCAGTGAGTCTTTGATCCTGGCGATCGAATACGAGCAGTACTTC. This gives the protein CAISESLILAIEYEQYF.

This clonotype was seen a handful of times. The chain is built from TRBV2 and TRBJ2-4; 9 nucleotides match TRBD2. CDR3 length equals 14 residues. Germline-derived CDR1 and CDR2 are SNHLY and FYNNEI. V lost 8 bases and J lost 7; bases outside the gene matches: 9. The CDR3 is CASHGASGKNIQYF. The CDR3 DNA sequence: TGTGCCAGCCACGGGGCTAGCGGGAAGAACATTCAGTACTTC.